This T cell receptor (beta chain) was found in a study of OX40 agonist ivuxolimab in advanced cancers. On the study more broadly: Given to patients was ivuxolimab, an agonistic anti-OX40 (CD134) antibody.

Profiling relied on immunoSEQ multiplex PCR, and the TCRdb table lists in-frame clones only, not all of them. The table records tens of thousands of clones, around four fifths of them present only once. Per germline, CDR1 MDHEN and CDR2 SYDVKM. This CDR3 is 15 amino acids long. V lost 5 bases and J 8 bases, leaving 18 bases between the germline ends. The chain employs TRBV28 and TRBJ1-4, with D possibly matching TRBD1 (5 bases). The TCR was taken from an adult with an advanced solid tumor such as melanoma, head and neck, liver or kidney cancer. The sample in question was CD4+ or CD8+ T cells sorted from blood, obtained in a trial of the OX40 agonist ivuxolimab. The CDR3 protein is CASSPPQGEAEKLFF. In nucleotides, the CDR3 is TGTGCCAGCAGTCCCCCCCAGGGAGAGGCCGAAAAACTGTTTTTT.